This section outlines one TCR beta chain sequence together with its context. This entry belongs to a study of blood T cell repertoires in COVID-19. This table comes from immunoSEQ multiplex PCR, and its TCRdb copy is limited to in-frame clones, with some not included. The table has roughly 140,000 clones, around 82% seen once. The CDR3 contains 18 residues. Losses at the gene ends were 1 base for V and 5 bases for J; bases not matched to a gene: 11. Germline CDR1 and CDR2: MRHNA and SNTAGT. The source material was peripheral blood. This sequence was found in a woman aged 45-65 years with acute or convalescent COVID-19. The rearrangement uses TRBV6-4 and TRBJ1-2, with 12 bases fitting TRBD1. The CDR3, as DNA: TGTGCCAGCAGTGACTGGGACAGGGGGCCGCATGCCTGGTATGGCTACACCTTC. Translated, it gives CASSDWDRGPHAWYGYTF.